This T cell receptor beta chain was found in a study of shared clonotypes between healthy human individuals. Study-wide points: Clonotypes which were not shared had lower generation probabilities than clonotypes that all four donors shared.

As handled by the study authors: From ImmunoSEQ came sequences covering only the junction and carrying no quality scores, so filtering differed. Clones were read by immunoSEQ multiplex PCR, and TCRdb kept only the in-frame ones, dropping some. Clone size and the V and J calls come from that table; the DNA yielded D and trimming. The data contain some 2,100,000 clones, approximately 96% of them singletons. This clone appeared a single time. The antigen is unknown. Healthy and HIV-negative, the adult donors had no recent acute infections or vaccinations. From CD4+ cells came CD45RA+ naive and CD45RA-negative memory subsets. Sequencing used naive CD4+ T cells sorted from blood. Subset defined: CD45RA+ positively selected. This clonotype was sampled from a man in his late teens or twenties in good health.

The CDR3: CASSPLGGAYGYTF. The DNA for the CDR3 is TGTGCCAGCTCACCCCTCGGGGGCGCCTATGGCTACACCTTC. V and J are TRBV18 and TRBJ1-2; D may be TRBD1 (6 bases). The V and J ends lost 3 bases and 4 bases respectively, with 12 bases between them. CDR1 and CDR2 from the germline V gene are KGHSH and LQKENI. CDR3 size: 14 residues.